This T cell receptor beta chain originates from a study of spatial heterogeneity in lung cancer. Germline CDR1 is KGHSH and CDR2 is LQKENI. V lost 0 bases to trimming and J lost 3 bases, with 18 bases between them. The CDR3 has 19 amino acids. The time point was: sample taken at primary tumor resection. Patients with untreated early-stage non-small cell lung cancer, numbering more than 55, were the donors. From tumor, nontumor lung or frozen PBMC, whole RNA was taken unsorted for sequencing. TCR cDNA molecules each carried a unique molecular identifier. TCRdb recomputed calls from the 5' RACE reads with MiXCR, one row per CDR3 protein. The table has 60,000 to 90,000 distinct CDR3 sequences, roughly 8% seen once. This clonotype was recorded at least ten times.

The material sequenced was PBMCs, taken at surgery. The rearrangement uses TRBV18 and TRBJ2-6; D is perhaps TRBD1 (6 bases). The receptor was derived from a male donor with early-stage non-small cell lung cancer. The CDR3 bases are TGTGCCAGCTCACCACCCTCTCACAGGGTGTTAGATGGGGCCAACGTCCTGACTTTC. This codes for CASSPPSHRVLDGANVLTF.